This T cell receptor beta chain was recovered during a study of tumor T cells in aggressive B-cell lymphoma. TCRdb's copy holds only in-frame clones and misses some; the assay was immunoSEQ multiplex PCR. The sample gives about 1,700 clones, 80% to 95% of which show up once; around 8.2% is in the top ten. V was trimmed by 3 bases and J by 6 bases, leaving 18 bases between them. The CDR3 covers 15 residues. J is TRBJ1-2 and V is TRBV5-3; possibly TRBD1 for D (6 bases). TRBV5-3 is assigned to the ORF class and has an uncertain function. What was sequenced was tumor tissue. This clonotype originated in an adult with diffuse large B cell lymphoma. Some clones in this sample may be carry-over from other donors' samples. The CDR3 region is CARSWRTDSQHGYTF. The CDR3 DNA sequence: TGTGCCAGAAGCTGGCGGACAGATAGTCAGCATGGCTACACCTTC.